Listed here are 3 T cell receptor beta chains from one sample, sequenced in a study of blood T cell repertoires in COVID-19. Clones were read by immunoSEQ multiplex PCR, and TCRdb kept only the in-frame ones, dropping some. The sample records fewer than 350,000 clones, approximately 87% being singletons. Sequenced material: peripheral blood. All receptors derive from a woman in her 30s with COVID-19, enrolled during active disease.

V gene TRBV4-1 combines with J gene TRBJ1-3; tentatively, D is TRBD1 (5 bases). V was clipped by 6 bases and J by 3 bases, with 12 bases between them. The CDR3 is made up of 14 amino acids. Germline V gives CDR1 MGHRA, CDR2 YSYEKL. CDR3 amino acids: CASRATGYGNTIYF. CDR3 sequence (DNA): TGCGCCAGCAGGGCCACAGGTTATGGAAACACCATATATTTT.

The CDR3 loop reads CASNPDSPLYNEQFF. Written as DNA, the CDR3 is TGTGCCAGCAACCCAGACAGTCCCTTGTACAATGAGCAGTTCTTC. J is TRBJ2-1 and V is TRBV27; a weak D match, TRBD1 (5 bases). Per germline, CDR1 MNHEY and CDR2 SMNVEV (reference sequence). V gave up 7 bases and J gave up 4 bases, with 17 bases separating them. CDR3 length: 15 residues.

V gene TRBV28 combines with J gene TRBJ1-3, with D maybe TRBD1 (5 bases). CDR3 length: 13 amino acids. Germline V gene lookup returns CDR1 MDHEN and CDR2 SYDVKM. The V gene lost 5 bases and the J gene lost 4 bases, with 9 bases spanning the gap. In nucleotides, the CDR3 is TGTGCCAGCAGTGCAGGGCAAGGAAACACCATATATTTT. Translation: CASSAGQGNTIYF.